This T cell receptor beta chain appears in the sequencing data of a study of blood T cell repertoires in COVID-19. On the study more broadly: Acute and convalescent COVID-19 specimens originated in the United States, Italy and Spain. T cells, B-cell-depleted T cells, or PBMCs supplied cDNA or gDNA.

In the authors' workflow: From reference gene primer amplification, estimates of nucleated cell counts were derived. Generated by immunoSEQ multiplex PCR, the TCRdb table keeps only in-frame clones and is missing some. Clonal size and the V and J genes are those of that table, whereas D and trimming came from the DNA. The data contain around 170,000 clones, approximately 80% of them singletons. In its sample, this clone was seen once. The specimen was peripheral blood. The TCR was taken from a woman in her sixties with acute or convalescent COVID-19.

CDR3 protein: CASSLVSGKGYTF. The CDR3 region has the DNA TGTGCCAGCAGCTTAGTGTCAGGGAAGGGCTACACCTTC. The chain joins TRBV7-9 to TRBJ1-2; D may be TRBD1 (5 bases). The CDR3 has 13 residues. In germline, CDR1 is SEHNR, CDR2 FQNEAQ (reference sequence). Trimming took 1 base from V and 8 from J, leaving 11 bases between them.